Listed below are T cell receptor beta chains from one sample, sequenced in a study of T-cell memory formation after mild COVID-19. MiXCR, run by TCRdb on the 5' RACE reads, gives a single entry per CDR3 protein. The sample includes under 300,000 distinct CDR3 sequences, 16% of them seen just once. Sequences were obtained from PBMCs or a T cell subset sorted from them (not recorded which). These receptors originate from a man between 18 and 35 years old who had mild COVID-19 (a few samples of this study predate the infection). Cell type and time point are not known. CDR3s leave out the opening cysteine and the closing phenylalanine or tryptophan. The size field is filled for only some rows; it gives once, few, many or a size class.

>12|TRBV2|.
ASRQILQASPLH
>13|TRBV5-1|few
ASSFARGLYNEQF
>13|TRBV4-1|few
ASSQGGGIQSAQH
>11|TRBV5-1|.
ASSELVRETQY
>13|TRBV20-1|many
SARDRDRGDTEAF
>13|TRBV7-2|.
ASSLGGGVANEQF
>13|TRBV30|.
AWSLKYRNTGELF
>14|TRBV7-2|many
ASSADRLAGGREQF
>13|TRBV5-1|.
ASSSPGQSFYEQY
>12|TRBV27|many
ASSSPNDRSEAF
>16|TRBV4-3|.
ASSQDPEPGRGENEQF
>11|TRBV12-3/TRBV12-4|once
ASSWDTFYGYT
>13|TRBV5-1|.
ASTVRGANTGELF
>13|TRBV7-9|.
ASSQDRNSYNEQF
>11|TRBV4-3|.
ASSQGLTTEAF
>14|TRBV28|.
ASSGATSSGDNEQF
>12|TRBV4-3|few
ASSQQRQGETQY
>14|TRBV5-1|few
ASSLVAGGLYNEQF
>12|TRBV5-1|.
ASSFTQSGDEQY
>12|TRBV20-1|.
SASGTSGADTQY
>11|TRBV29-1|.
SVKSTGDAEAF
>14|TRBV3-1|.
ASSQGWMANTGELF
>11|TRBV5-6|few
ASSRVRYNEQF
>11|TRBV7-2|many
ASRTGTDYGYT
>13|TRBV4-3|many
ASSQGMEGTGGYT
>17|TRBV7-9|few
ASSQKYGQGAIGYYGYT
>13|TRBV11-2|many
ASSLRGATNEKLF
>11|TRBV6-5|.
ASSYNPTSPLH
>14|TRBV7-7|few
ASSPSRTGIQETQY
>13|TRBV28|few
ASSSTSGGTETQY
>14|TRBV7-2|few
ASSSLGASGGETQY
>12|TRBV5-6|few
ASSLGQGAGGYT
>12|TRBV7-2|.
ASSPGQGGNTIY
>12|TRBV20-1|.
SAPRPGTGSPLH
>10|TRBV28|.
ASNEQGEKLF
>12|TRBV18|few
ASSPARANEKLF
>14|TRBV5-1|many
ASSFSSTPVGGEQF
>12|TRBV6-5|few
ASSVSSRTDTQY
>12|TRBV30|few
AFSRDSSYNEQF
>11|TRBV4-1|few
ASSRPEKEKLF
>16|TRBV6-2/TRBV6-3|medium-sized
ASRGGLAGVPLYNEQF
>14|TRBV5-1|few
ASSLAELGVGSPLH
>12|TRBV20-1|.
SARVEDLSYGYT
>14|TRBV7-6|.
ASSLVGSGGAREQF
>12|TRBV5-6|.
ASSEPPGTLGYT
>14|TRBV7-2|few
ASSLGPSQGAGGYT
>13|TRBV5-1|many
ASSLEEADQETQY
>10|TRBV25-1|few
ASSDRGEKLF
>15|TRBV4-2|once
ASSQDEVRGSGEKLF
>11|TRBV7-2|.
ASSPGQAYGYT
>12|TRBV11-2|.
ASSLDRLLSEQF
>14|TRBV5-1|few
ASSFNGASLQETQY
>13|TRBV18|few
ASSPVGPMNTEAF
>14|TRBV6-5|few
ASSYFRTGQQDGYT
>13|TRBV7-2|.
ASSWGGGRRATQY